The 10 T cell receptor beta chains given below trace back to one sample, sequenced in a study of T cells expressing NK-cell markers. TCRdb reprocessed the 5' RACE reads; each CDR3 protein has one entry and no DNA is given. This repertoire includes fewer than 400,000 distinct CDR3 sequences. The sample was blood T cells: a sorted CD56 or NKG2C T cell subset, CD4+ or CD8+ T cells, or bulk PBMC T cells (not recorded which). These receptor sequences come from a woman between 45 and 60 years old in good health.

The CDR3 region is CASSESSGPGGAGELFF. The chain is built from TRBV6-1 and TRBJ2-2; TCRdb lists TRBD2, though no DNA is available to test this call. Germline V gene lookup returns CDR1 MNHNS and CDR2 SASEGT. This CDR3 spans 17 amino acids.

This chain uses TRBV4-2 with TRBJ2-1; TCRdb lists TRBD2, though no DNA is available to test this call. Germline V gives CDR1 LGHNA, CDR2 YNFKEQ. CDR3 size: 17 residues. The CDR3 loop is CASSQPGLAGDNNEQFF.

The chain combines TRBV6-5 with TRBJ2-6; without DNA, the TCRdb call of TRBD1 cannot be checked. Looked up from germline, CDR1 is MNHEY and CDR2 is SVGAGI. The CDR3 loop spans 15 amino acids. CDR3 protein: CASSSRRTGANVLTF.

This chain joins TRBV4-1 and TRBJ2-5; absent DNA, TCRdb's TRBD2 call cannot be checked. The CDR3 covers 15 residues. Per germline, CDR1 MGHRA and CDR2 YSYEKL. CDR3 in amino acids: CASSGFSGRGETQYF.

This rearrangement joins TRBV18 to TRBJ2-5. Germline CDR1 reads KGHSH; CDR2 reads LQKENI. The CDR3 totals 13 residues. The CDR3 sequence is CASSPRDKETQYF. Filled out from reference TRBV18 and TRBJ2-5, the complete variable domain reads NAGVMQNPRHLVRRRGQEARLRCSPMKGHSHVYWYRQLPEEGLKFMVYLQKENIIDESGMPKERFSAEFPKEGPSILRIQQVVRGDSAAYFCASSPRDKETQYFGPGTRLLVL.

CDR3 in amino acids: CASSPTGQGYNEQFF. V is TRBV5-1 and J is TRBJ2-1; the D gene TCRdb calls, TRBD1, cannot be checked with no DNA. CDR1 and CDR2 from the germline V gene are SGHRS and YFSETQ. This CDR3 is 15 amino acids long.

This chain joins TRBV27 and TRBJ2-2. The CDR3 contains 12 residues. Germline V lookup: CDR1 MNHEY, CDR2 SMNVEV (reference sequence). The CDR3 region is CASSAAFGELFF.

This chain links TRBV12-3 or TRBV12-4 with TRBJ1-5. The length of the CDR3 is 15 residues. CDR3 protein: CASSSLAYGNQPQHF.

V gene TRBV5-1 combines with J gene TRBJ2-3. There are 12 residues in the CDR3. CDR1 and CDR2 from the germline V gene are SGHRS and YFSETQ. The chain's CDR3 is CASSSGLDTQYF.

This sequence joins TRBV20-1 and TRBJ2-3; with no DNA, the TCRdb D assignment of TRBD2 cannot be verified. The CDR3 is 15 residues long. Germline CDR1 is DFQATT and CDR2 is SNEGSKA (reference sequence). The CDR3 sequence is CSAPTPGLDRDTQYF.